This T cell receptor (beta chain) was sequenced during a study of T cells in Graves' hyperthyroidism and ophthalmopathy (dated by TCRdb to 2018 to 2020). Describing the broader study: Peripheral blood was collected at initial diagnosis, before any treatment. In about 6 Graves' hyperthyroidism patients, the study also compared T-cell repertoires from thyroid tissue with T-cell repertoires from blood. The paper reports TCR Vbeta CDR3 sequencing of approximately 140 peripheral blood samples: around 45 ophthalmopathy, roughly 80 hyperthyroidism and around 17 progressor patients. To identify distinguishing TCR V-J signatures, a discovery cohort of 90 to 100 patients was used, comprising 40 to 45 with Graves' ophthalmopathy and approximately 57 with stable Graves' hyperthyroidism. Prospective prediction of ophthalmopathy was tested in an independent validation cohort consisting of about 19 hyperthyroidism patients and 15 or so patients who later progressed to ophthalmopathy. The approximately 100 discovery patients were divided at random into training and test sets in a 7:3 ratio. Following sampling, methimazole starting at 30 mg daily was given to hyperthyroidism patients, and high-dose intravenous methylprednisolone was given to ophthalmopathy patients. Paper-wide results and their limitations: In validation, the model predicted progression to ophthalmopathy a median of around 6.5 months before onset, with about 71% sensitivity and almost 75% specificity. Most expanded thyroid clonotypes (frequency above 0.001) were also found in blood, which suggests that blood repertoires may mirror thyroid immune responses. Ophthalmopathy was separated from stable hyperthyroidism by a 13 V-J signature model, with approximately 85% sensitivity and around 81% specificity obtained in cross-validation and 80%/75% obtained in testing. No statistical method was used to set the sample size in advance, and investigators knew the group allocation.

Hyperthyroidism patients were newly diagnosed, had a disease duration of under 2 months, and were aged 18 to 65 years. Exclusion was applied to patients with uncontrolled infections, other autoimmune diseases, pregnancy or lactation. Clinical symptoms, serum thyroxine and TRAb, thyroid ultrasound, and orbital computed tomography formed the basis for the diagnoses. Blood from progressor patients was drawn when they were first diagnosed with hyperthyroidism, before any ophthalmopathy symptoms appeared. PBMCs were isolated from about 10 ml of fresh peripheral blood by Ficoll-Paque density gradient centrifugation. Progressor patients were first diagnosed with Graves' hyperthyroidism and then developed ophthalmopathy during follow-up. Total RNA was extracted using Trizol reagent, and RNA quality was assessed on an Agilent 2100 Bioanalyzer. Amplification of TCR beta CDR3 regions was carried out from RNA transcripts. For the first round of RT-PCR on the TCR CDR3, the HTBI primer set was used together with the Qiagen OneStep RT-PCR kit. A second multiplex PCR round built the libraries, followed by size selection and purification. Paired-end sequencing of the libraries was performed with 100 bp reads on an Illumina HiSeq2000. For the original study's pipeline: Raw data were processed with SOAPnuke, discarding reads with adapters, uncalled bases, mean Phred below 15, or no exact constant-primer or identifier match. High-quality paired reads were merged with COPE v1.2.5, and unique nucleotide sequences were defined as clonotypes. Clonotypes were aligned to IMGT TRBV, TRBD and TRBJ reference segments using MiTCR v1.1. The analysis included only V-J combinations with a frequency above 0.0001, which together covered about 99% of the repertoires. A TCS score was defined as the ratio between F50 (clonal expansion) and ExV (chaos), using BLOSUM62-based TCRdist between CDR3 peptides within each V-J. Welch's t-statistics and random forest reduced roughly 500 V-J features to around 14, which were used in a naive Bayes classifier (R e1071). In TCRdb, the public reads were trimmed at Q25 with fastp and aligned with MiXCR, with productive beta chains retained. Every entry covers one CDR3 protein and lists the most common genes and DNA from its rows. TCRdb's processing, not the authors', yielded these V and J calls. In all, the sample holds more than 550,000 distinct CDR3 sequences, and over 15% of those were seen once. Approximately 16% of the sample is held by the ten biggest clonotypes.

The CDR3 contains 16 residues, cysteine and phenylalanine counted. The CDR3 DNA has 48 bases and is translated from base 1. Cut back by 4 bases and 1 base, the V and J ends lie 13 bases apart. In the germline V gene (reference sequence), CDR1 corresponds to SEHNR and CDR2 to FQNEAQ. This clonotype showed up many times. The specificity of this receptor is unknown. Qualities for individual bases were not recorded, and no much larger clone is one base off. The rearranged chain carries TRBV7-9 and TRBJ2-2; no D gene is confidently identified. The sequenced material came from blood. This sequence originates from a woman between 50 and 59 years old with Graves' hyperthyroidism that later progressed to Graves' ophthalmopathy. The nucleotides are TGTGCCAGCAGCTACCGGTGGACGGAGAACACCGGGGAGCTGTTTTTT. Its protein reads: CASSYRWTENTGELFF.